This T cell receptor (beta chain) was retrieved from a study of T cells in Graves' hyperthyroidism and ophthalmopathy. Points from the study as a whole: Ophthalmopathy onset followed model prediction by a median approximately six months.

This clonotype was detected many times. Antigen unknown. Diagnosis relied on clinical symptoms, serum thyroxine and TRAb, thyroid ultrasound and orbital computed tomography. PBMCs came from roughly 10 ml fresh peripheral blood. This CDR3 spans 13 amino acids. Per the germline V gene, CDR1 is SGHRS and CDR2 is YFSETQ. Trimming shortened V by 2 bases and J by 9 bases, and 14 bases separated the two germline ends. Amplification yielded TCR beta CDR3 regions, with RNA transcripts as the source. TCR CDR3 underwent first-round RT-PCR with the HTBI primer set. TCRdb reprocessed the multiplex PCR reads via MiXCR and lists one record per CDR3 protein. The data show 500,000 or so distinct CDR3 sequences, roughly 17% seen once.

Sequenced material: blood. The chain couples TRBV5-1 to TRBJ1-1; no definite D call. The TCR was taken from a young woman with Graves' ophthalmopathy. CDR3 sequence: CASSFRPPEKAFF. CDR3 bases: TGCGCCAGCAGCTTCCGGCCCCCGGAGAAAGCTTTCTTT.